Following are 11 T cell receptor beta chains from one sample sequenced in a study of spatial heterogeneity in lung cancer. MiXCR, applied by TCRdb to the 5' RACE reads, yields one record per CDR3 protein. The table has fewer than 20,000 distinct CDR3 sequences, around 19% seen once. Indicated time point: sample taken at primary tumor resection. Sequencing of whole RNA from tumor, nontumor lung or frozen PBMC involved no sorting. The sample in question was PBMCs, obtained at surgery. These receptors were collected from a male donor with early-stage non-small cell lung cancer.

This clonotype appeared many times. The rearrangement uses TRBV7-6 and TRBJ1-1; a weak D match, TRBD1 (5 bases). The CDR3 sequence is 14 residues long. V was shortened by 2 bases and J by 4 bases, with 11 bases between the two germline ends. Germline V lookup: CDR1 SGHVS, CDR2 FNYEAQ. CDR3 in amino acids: CASSLSGSGTEAFF. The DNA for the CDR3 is TGTGCCAGCAGCTTATCAGGGAGTGGCACTGAAGCTTTCTTT.

CDR3 sequence: CASSQNTEAFF. CDR3 nucleotide sequence: TGTGCCAGCAGCCAGAACACTGAAGCTTTCTTT. The gene calls are TRBV5-6 and TRBJ1-1; no definite D call. This CDR3 contains 11 residues. Germline V gene lookup returns CDR1 SGHDT and CDR2 YYEEEE. V lost 4 bases and J 1 base, leaving 2 bases between the germline ends. The entire variable domain, with the rest obtained from reference TRBV5-6 and TRBJ1-1, is as follows: DAGVTQSPTHLIKTRGQQVTLRCSPKSGHDTVSWYQQALGQGPQFIFQYYEEEERQRGNFPDRFSGHQFPNYSSELNVNALLLGDSALYLCASSQNTEAFFGQGTRLTVV.

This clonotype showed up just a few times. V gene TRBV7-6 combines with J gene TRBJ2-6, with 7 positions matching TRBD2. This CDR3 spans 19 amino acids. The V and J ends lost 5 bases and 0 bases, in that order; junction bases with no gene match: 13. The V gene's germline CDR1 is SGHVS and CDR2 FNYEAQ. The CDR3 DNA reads TGTGCCAGCAGCACCCCCGGGACCGGGGACTACTCTGGGGCCAACGTCCTGACTTTC. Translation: CASSTPGTGDYSGANVLTF.

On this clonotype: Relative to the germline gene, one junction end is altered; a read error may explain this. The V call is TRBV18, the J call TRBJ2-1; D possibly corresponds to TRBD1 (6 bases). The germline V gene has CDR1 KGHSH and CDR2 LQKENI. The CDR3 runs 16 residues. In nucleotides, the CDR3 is TGTGCCAGCTCAGCGACAGGTCCCCCCATATACAATGAGCGGTTCTTC. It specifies CASSATGPPIYNERFF.

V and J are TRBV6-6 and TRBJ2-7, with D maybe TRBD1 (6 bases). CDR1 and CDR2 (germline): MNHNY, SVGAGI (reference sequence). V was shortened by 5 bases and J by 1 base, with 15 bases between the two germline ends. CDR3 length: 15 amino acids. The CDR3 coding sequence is TGTGCCAGCAGTAATGGACAGCCGAAATCCTACGAGCAGTACTTC. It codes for CASSNGQPKSYEQYF.

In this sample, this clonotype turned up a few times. Here the CDR3 DNA reads TGTGCCAGCAGCGTAGGGGCGATCGACTATGGCTACACCTTC. It specifies CASSVGAIDYGYTF. J is TRBJ1-2 and V is TRBV9; D is unclear. The germline V and J ends were trimmed by 0 bases and 3 bases, with 9 bases remaining between them. This CDR3 region has 14 residues. Germline CDR1 SGDLS, CDR2 YYNGEE.

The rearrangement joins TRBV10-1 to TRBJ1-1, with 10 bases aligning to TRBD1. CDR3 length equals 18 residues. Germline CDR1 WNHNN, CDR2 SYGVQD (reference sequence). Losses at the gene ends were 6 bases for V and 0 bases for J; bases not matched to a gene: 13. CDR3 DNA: TGCGCCAGCAGCCCCGGTTTCGGGACAGGGGCCATGAACACTGAAGCTTTCTTT. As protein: CASSPGFGTGAMNTEAFF.

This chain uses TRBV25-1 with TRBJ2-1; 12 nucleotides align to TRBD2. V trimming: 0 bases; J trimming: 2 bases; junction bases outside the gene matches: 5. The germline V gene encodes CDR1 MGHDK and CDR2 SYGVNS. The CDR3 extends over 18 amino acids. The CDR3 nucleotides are TGTGCCAGCAGTGAATATGTGACTAGCGGGAGAACCTACAATGAGCAGTTCTTC. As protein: CASSEYVTSGRTYNEQFF.

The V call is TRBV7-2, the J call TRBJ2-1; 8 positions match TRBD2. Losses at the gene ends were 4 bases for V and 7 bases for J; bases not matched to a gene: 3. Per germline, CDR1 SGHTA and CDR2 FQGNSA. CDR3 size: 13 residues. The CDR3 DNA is TGTGCCAGCAGCTCTCGGGGGGGGAATGAGCAGTTCTTC. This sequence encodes CASSSRGGNEQFF.

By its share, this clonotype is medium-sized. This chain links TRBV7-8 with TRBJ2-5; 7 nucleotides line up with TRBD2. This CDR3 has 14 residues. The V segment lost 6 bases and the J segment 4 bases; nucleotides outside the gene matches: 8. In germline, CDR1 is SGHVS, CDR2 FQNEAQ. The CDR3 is CASRLRTSRETQYF. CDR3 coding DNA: TGTGCCAGCAGACTCAGGACTAGTCGAGAGACCCAGTACTTC.

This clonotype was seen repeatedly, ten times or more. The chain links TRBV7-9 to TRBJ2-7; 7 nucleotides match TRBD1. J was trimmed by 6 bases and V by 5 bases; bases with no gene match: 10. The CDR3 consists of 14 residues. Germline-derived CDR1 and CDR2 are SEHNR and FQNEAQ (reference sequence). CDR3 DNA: TGTGCCAGCAGCAACTCGACAGGGCTGCTCGAGCAGTACTTC. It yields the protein CASSNSTGLLEQYF.